This TCR beta chain was found in a study of cytomegalovirus exposure and HLA in healthy donors. Whole-study findings and limits: Later work found most CMV-associated TCR beta chains apparently HLA-restricted.

CDR3 size: 15 residues. The trim removed 7 bases at V and 4 bases at J, leaving 8 bases unmatched. Germline assignment: CDR1 ENHRY and CDR2 SYGVKD. On this clone itself: Antigen unknown.

The PCR was carried out with 60 Vbeta primers and 13 Jbeta primers. Sequencing was performed with immunoSEQ multiplex PCR; in TCRdb, only in-frame clones are kept and a portion is missing. The sample shows some 170,000 clones, roughly four fifths of them seen only once. This TCR came from a man aged 50 to 60 in good health and CMV-seropositive. This chain joins TRBV10-3 and TRBJ1-2; 11 bases agree with TRBD1. Sequencing used PBMCs. CDR3 sequence (DNA): TGTGCCATCAACGAAGGACAGGGGGCTGGCTATGGCTACACCTTC. It yields the protein CAINEGQGAGYGYTF.